Listed below are T cell receptor beta chains from one sample, sequenced in a study of cytomegalovirus exposure and HLA in healthy donors. TCRdb's table, derived via immunoSEQ multiplex PCR, lists solely in-frame clones and lacks some. This table lists about 110,000 clones. The sequenced sample consisted of PBMCs. Receptors were obtained from a man aged 25 to 40 in good health and CMV-seronegative. Both conserved end residues are part of each CDR3. Each record gives: J gene, V gene, CDR3 protein.

J: TRBJ1-1
V: TRBV28
CDR3: CASRSGFSPAFF

J: TRBJ1-3
V: TRBV5-1
CDR3: CASSPDSAGNTIYF

J: TRBJ2-5
V: TRBV28
CDR3: CASSFGASGGETQYF

J: TRBJ1-3
V: TRBV9
CDR3: CASSVDGGRTDSGNTIYF

J: TRBJ1-5
V: TRBV5-3
CDR3: CARTNGDSPYSNQPQHF

J: TRBJ2-7
V: TRBV19
CDR3: CASSGESPWYEQYF

J: TRBJ1-2
V: TRBV6-5
CDR3: CASSYSSNRGYTF

J: TRBJ1-2
V: TRBV7-3
CDR3: CASSFDRDSDYGYTF

J: .
V: TRBV7-9
CDR3: CASSPRPGLRSYEQYF

J: TRBJ2-5
V: TRBV4-2
CDR3: CASSLIFGTGEQYF

J: .
V: TRBV6-4
CDR3: CASSLPGQGLYYEQYF

J: TRBJ1-1
V: TRBV18
CDR3: CASSPLRQNTEAFF

J: TRBJ1-4
V: TRBV6-4
CDR3: CASSDGVATNEKLFF

J: TRBJ2-1
V: TRBV25-1
CDR3: CASSFPGQGAHEQFF

J: TRBJ2-2
V: TRBV6-6
CDR3: CASSQTGTGELFF

J: TRBJ2-1
V: TRBV11-2
CDR3: CASSFLAGGYNEQFF

J: TRBJ2-7
V: TRBV6-6
CDR3: CASSYTQASHEQYF

J: TRBJ2-7
V: TRBV6-5
CDR3: CASSYYRGGTYEQYF

J: TRBJ2-2
V: TRBV5-1
CDR3: CASSLGDRAAGELFF

J: TRBJ1-2
V: TRBV6-6
CDR3: CASSYFNGGETYGYTF

J: TRBJ1-5
V: TRBV9
CDR3: CASSETVMYQPQHF

J: TRBJ1-2
V: TRBV7-9
CDR3: CASSLEGGPSYGYTF